These T cell receptor beta chains were read from a single sample in a study of identical twins. TCRdb re-called the 5' RACE reads with MiXCR, one entry per CDR3 protein. The sample shows fewer than 250,000 distinct CDR3 sequences, around 8% of them seen only once. These same data were also listed under a study on yellow fever vaccine responses in identical twins.

The material sequenced was memory (CD45RO+) T cells sorted from blood. The receptors originated from a woman under 30 in good health. The CDR3 runs from the conserved cysteine through the conserved F or W. The D gene is left open where the match is weak. Size is stated for part of the rows, as once, few or many counts, or as a class when the clone is expanded.

abundance	v_gene	j_gene	d_gene	CDR3nt	CDR3aa
NA	TRBV5-1	TRBJ2-7	TRBD1	TGCGCCAGCAGCTTGGACGGGACAGCGTACGAGCAGTACTTC	CASSLDGTAYEQYF
many	TRBV12-3/TRBV12-4	TRBJ2-7	TRBD2	TGTGCCAGCAGTCCGGGACTAGCGGGAGCCTACTCCTACGAGCAGTACTTC	CASSPGLAGAYSYEQYF
many	TRBV7-8	TRBJ1-6	TRBD1	TGTGCCAGCAGCCTACCGGGACAGGGGTCACCCCTCCACTTT	CASSLPGQGSPLHF
many	TRBV6-5	TRBJ1-1	NA	TGTGCCAGCAGTTCCCCCACAGGGCGCACTGAAGCTTTCTTT	CASSSPTGRTEAFF
NA	TRBV7-2	TRBJ2-1	NA	TGTGCCAGCAGCCGGAAGACCCTAAATGAGCAGTTCTTC	CASSRKTLNEQFF
many	TRBV12-3/TRBV12-4	TRBJ1-3	NA	TGTGCCAGCAGTTTAGGAGTCTCTGGAAACACCATATATTTT	CASSLGVSGNTIYF
NA	TRBV7-9	TRBJ1-5	NA	TGTGCCAGCAGCTCGGACAGATCGAATCAGCCCCAGCATTTT	CASSSDRSNQPQHF
many	TRBV2	TRBJ2-1	NA	TGTGCCTCCCACCGTGAAGGGGGGACTTTTTACAATGAGCAGTTCTTC	CASHREGGTFYNEQFF
few	TRBV5-1	TRBJ2-1	NA	TGCGCCAGCAGCTTGGGGTGGAGTCCCAATGAGCAGTTCTTC	CASSLGWSPNEQFF
many	TRBV7-2	TRBJ2-7	NA	TGTGCCAGCACCATCGGACAGTACTACGAGCAGTACTTC	CASTIGQYYEQYF